This entry lists 25 T cell receptor beta chains sequenced from one sample in a study of blood T cell repertoires in COVID-19. Method: immunoSEQ multiplex PCR; TCRdb's copy keeps in-frame clones and lacks some. Counted here are approximately 350,000 clones, 89% occurring once; the ten biggest clones make up over 1%. The sample comprised peripheral blood. These TCRs come from a man between 35 and 55 years old with acute or convalescent COVID-19.

This chain links TRBV4-3 with TRBJ2-3, with 15 bases that match TRBD2. The CDR3 is 20 amino acids. V lost 0 bases, J lost 4 bases, and 11 bases stayed unmatched. CDR1 LGHNA and CDR2 YSLEER come from the germline V gene. This CDR3 reads CASSQDRTSGGGFQADTQYF. In DNA form, the CDR3 reads TGCGCCAGCAGCCAAGATAGGACTAGCGGGGGGGGATTTCAAGCAGATACGCAGTATTTT.

The J gene is TRBJ1-4, the V gene TRBV2; 9 nucleotides line up with TRBD1. Germline trimming cut 6 bases from V and 7 bases from J; bases unmatched to any gene: 6. Germline-derived CDR1 and CDR2 are SNHLY and FYNNEI. The CDR3 totals 14 residues. The CDR3 bases are TGTGCCAGCAGCACACAGGGGGCGAGTGAAAAACTGTTTTTT. Its translation: CASSTQGASEKLFF.

The V and J genes are TRBV5-1 and TRBJ2-1, with D hard to call. The CDR3 totals 14 residues. Germline values: CDR1 SGHRS, CDR2 YFSETQ. Trimming pared 3 bases from V and 5 bases from J, leaving 12 bases between. The CDR3 sequence: CASSSYRPDNEQFF. The CDR3 bases are TGCGCCAGCAGCTCATACAGACCAGACAATGAGCAGTTCTTC.

The table lists this clone with a few counts. This sequence joins TRBV7-2 and TRBJ2-7; 8 nucleotides line up with TRBD2. V was clipped by 3 bases and J by 2 bases; unmatched bases: 6. This CDR3 has 15 residues. CDR1 and CDR2 (germline): SGHTA, FQGNSA. DNA of the CDR3: TGTGCCAGCAGCTTGGTAGCGGGGACCCCCTACGAGCAGTACTTC. Translating it yields CASSLVAGTPYEQYF. Filled out from reference TRBV7-2 and TRBJ2-7, the complete variable domain reads GAGVSQSPSNKVTEKGKDVELRCDPISGHTALYWYRQSLGQGLEFLIYFQGNSAPDKSGLPSDRFSAERTGGSVSTLTIQRTQQEDSAVYLCASSLVAGTPYEQYFGPGTRLTVT.

J is TRBJ2-5 and V is TRBV5-1; 8 bases fit TRBD1. The CDR3 has 15 amino acids. The germline V gene encodes CDR1 SGHRS and CDR2 YFSETQ. With 2 bases clipped from V and 2 bases from J, the junction kept 5 bases outside the gene matches. The CDR3 DNA is TGCGCCAGCAGCTTACACGACAGGGGACAAGAGACCCAGTACTTC. Translated, it gives CASSLHDRGQETQYF.

The sample holds one count of this clone. This chain links TRBV7-6 with TRBJ2-1, with D maybe TRBD1 (5 bases). The germline V and J ends were trimmed by 1 base and 0 bases, with 16 bases remaining between them. The germline gives CDR1 SGHVS, CDR2 FNYEAQ. This CDR3 is built from 18 residues. CDR3 DNA: TGTGCCAGCAGCTTAGGGTCTTCAGGGTATGGCTCCTACAATGAGCAGTTCTTC. This encodes CASSLGSSGYGSYNEQFF. The full variable domain, its missing parts supplied by reference TRBV7-6 and TRBJ2-1, is GAGVSQSPRYKVTKRGQDVALRCDPISGHVSLYWYRQALGQGPEFLTYFNYEAQQDKSGLPNDRFSAERPEGSISTLTIQRTEQRDSAMYRCASSLGSSGYGSYNEQFFGPGTRLTVL.

V gene TRBV6-1 combines with J gene TRBJ1-2, with TRBD1 identical over 11 bases. This CDR3 comprises 16 residues. From germline, CDR1 is MNHNS and CDR2 SASEGT. V was pared by 4 bases and J by 3 bases, with 7 bases of the junction left unmatched. DNA for the CDR3: TGTGCCAGCAGTGGCGGGGACAGGGGGACCTACTATGGCTACACCTTC. It translates to CASSGGDRGTYYGYTF.

V gene TRBV28 combines with J gene TRBJ2-1; TRBD2 agrees at 12 bases. Germline assignment: CDR1 MDHEN and CDR2 SYDVKM. V was pared by 6 bases and J by 10 bases, with 25 bases of the junction left unmatched. The CDR3 spans 20 residues. The CDR3 region is CASSLGATGLAGPRGVEQFF. The CDR3 nucleotides read TGTGCCAGCAGCCTAGGAGCCACAGGACTAGCGGGACCTCGTGGCGTCGAGCAGTTCTTC.

The chain uses TRBV4-1 and TRBJ1-5; TRBD1 matches at 9 bases. Germline values: CDR1 MGHRA, CDR2 YSYEKL. The CDR3 covers 17 residues. After removal of 2 bases from V and 3 bases from J, the junction contained 8 bases not matched to a gene. The CDR3 sequence is CASSQNPGTGYNQPQHF. DNA for the CDR3: TGCGCCAGCAGCCAAAACCCCGGGACAGGGTACAATCAGCCCCAGCATTTT.

This rearrangement joins TRBV7-2 to TRBJ1-4; 10 bases align to TRBD1. Germline V lookup: CDR1 SGHTA, CDR2 FQGNSA. V lost 1 base, J lost 1 base, and 3 bases stayed unmatched. CDR3 length: 17 amino acids. The CDR3 DNA reads TGTGCCAGCAGCTTAGGGACAGGGGGAGAAACTAATGAAAAACTGTTTTTT. It specifies CASSLGTGGETNEKLFF.

This chain joins TRBV6-5 and TRBJ2-7, with D unresolved. The CDR3 is 15 residues long. V was shortened by 0 bases and J by 7 bases, with 16 bases between the two germline ends. In germline, CDR1 is MNHEY, CDR2 SVGAGI. The chain's CDR3 is CASSYSSGFPMEQYF. CDR3 nucleotide sequence: TGTGCCAGCAGTTACTCATCCGGGTTCCCTATGGAGCAGTACTTC.

V is TRBV18 and J is TRBJ2-2, with D possibly being TRBD1 (5 bases). Germline V gives CDR1 KGHSH, CDR2 LQKENI. The V gene lost 10 bases and the J gene lost 3 bases, with 15 bases spanning the gap. CDR3 size: 14 residues. The CDR3 sequence is CATPLGRDTGELFF. The CDR3 DNA reads as TGTGCCACCCCTTTGGGGCGCGACACCGGGGAGCTGTTTTTT. The full variable domain, completed using reference TRBV18 and TRBJ2-2, is NAGVMQNPRHLVRRRGQEARLRCSPMKGHSHVYWYRQLPEEGLKFMVYLQKENIIDESGMPKERFSAEFPKEGPSILRIQQVVRGDSAAYFCATPLGRDTGELFFGEGSRLTVL.

The J gene is TRBJ1-6, the V gene TRBV11-2; D remains ambiguous. This CDR3 has 14 residues. Germline V gene sequence: CDR1 SGHAT, CDR2 FQNNGV. Trimming pared 1 base from V and 9 bases from J, leaving 10 bases between. The CDR3 DNA reads TGTGCCAGCAGCTTAGCGGCAGGCGCTTCACCCCTCCACTTT. Its protein product is CASSLAAGASPLHF.

The chain couples TRBV6-5 to TRBJ1-5; D uncertain. Germline CDR1 MNHEY, CDR2 SVGAGI. The CDR3 is made up of 14 amino acids. V shed 7 bases and J shed 7 bases, with 17 bases lying between them. The CDR3 protein is CASTPVEAAQPQHF. DNA for the CDR3: TGTGCCAGCACTCCCGTGGAGGCGGCACAGCCCCAGCATTTT.

The chain couples TRBV2 to TRBJ1-4; D uncertain. Germline-derived CDR1 and CDR2 are SNHLY and FYNNEI. CDR3 size: 15 residues. The V end lost 1 base, the J end lost 5 bases, and 11 bases lay between the germline ends. CDR3 residues: CASSEGSQLNEKLFF. CDR3 nucleotide sequence: TGTGCCAGCAGTGAAGGGTCCCAGTTAAATGAAAAACTGTTTTTT.

This clone was counted at least ten times. This chain joins TRBV4-2 and TRBJ1-3; the match to TRBD1 covers 7 bases. Germline V gene lookup returns CDR1 LGHNA and CDR2 YNFKEQ. This CDR3 region has 16 residues. V lost 0 bases, J lost 3 bases, and 5 bases stayed unmatched. The CDR3 DNA reads as TGTGCCAGCAGCCAAGATACAGGGGTAGGTGGAAACACCATATATTTT. Translation gives CASSQDTGVGGNTIYF.

The V call is TRBV7-2, the J call TRBJ2-3; D remains unclear. V lost 1 base and J lost 3, with 5 bases in between. Germline CDR1 SGHTA, CDR2 FQGNSA. The CDR3 consists of 13 residues. As DNA, the CDR3 is TGTGCCAGCAGCTTAGTACTTACAGATACGCAGTATTTT. Residues: CASSLVLTDTQYF.

The chain recombines TRBV5-1 with TRBJ2-3; possible D gene TRBD2, 6 bases. The CDR3 is made up of 16 amino acids. The germline V gene encodes CDR1 SGHRS and CDR2 YFSETQ. With 4 bases removed from V and 0 bases from J, the gap between germline ends came to 15 bases. The CDR3 coding sequence is TGCGCCAGCAGCGGGGCGGGGACGACAAGCACAGATACGCAGTATTTT. Protein product: CASSGAGTTSTDTQYF.

This rearrangement joins TRBV7-6 to TRBJ1-2; D is uncertain. Trimming shortened V by 0 bases and J by 4 bases, and 9 bases separated the two germline ends. Germline lookup yields CDR1 SGHVS and CDR2 FNYEAQ. The CDR3 runs to 14 residues. The CDR3 coding sequence is TGTGCCAGCAGCTTAGCTGACATGAGCTATGGCTACACCTTC. Translating gives CASSLADMSYGYTF.

As to this clone: Other DNA variants within this sample encode the same CDR3. V and J are TRBV19 and TRBJ1-1, with 8 bases lining up with TRBD1. Per the germline V gene, CDR1 is LNHDA and CDR2 is SQIVND (reference sequence). V gave up 3 bases and J gave up 1 base; unmatched junction bases: 7. The CDR3 is 16 amino acids. In DNA, the CDR3 is TGTGCCAGTAGTATCACAACCGGGACAGGGAACACTGAAGCTTTCTTT. The encoded protein is CASSITTGTGNTEAFF. The entire variable domain, with the rest obtained from reference TRBV19 and TRBJ1-1, is as follows: DGGITQSPKYLFRKEGQNVTLSCEQNLNHDAMYWYRQDPGQGLRLIYYSQIVNDFQKGDIAEGYSVSREKKESFPLTVTSAQKNPTAFYLCASSITTGTGNTEAFFGQGTRLTVV.

The rearrangement links TRBV9 to TRBJ1-2; a weak D match, TRBD1 (6 bases). CDR1 is SGDLS and CDR2 is YYNGEE in the germline V gene. The CDR3 is made up of 17 amino acids. Between the trimmed V and J ends, which lost 4 bases and 3 bases, there was a span of 22 bases. In DNA form, the CDR3 reads TGTGCCAGCAGCCCCCTCCCTTATACAGGGCTAGACTATGGCTACACCTTC. Translation: CASSPLPYTGLDYGYTF.

The chain recombines TRBV4-1 with TRBJ2-7; possible D gene TRBD2, 5 bases. The CDR3 spans 15 residues. Trimming left V 4 bases short and J 2 bases short, with 15 bases between. Germline CDR1 is MGHRA and CDR2 is YSYEKL. The CDR3 spells CASSLSEARTYEQYF. CDR3 nucleotide sequence: TGCGCCAGCAGCCTCTCGGAGGCCCGAACCTACGAGCAGTACTTC.

The genes are TRBV6-2 or TRBV6-3 and TRBJ2-3, with 11 bases fitting TRBD2. After removal of 4 bases from V and 0 bases from J, the junction contained 3 bases not matched to a gene. Germline lookup yields CDR1 MNHEY and CDR2 SVGEGT. The length of the CDR3 is 16 residues. The CDR3 loop is CASSSGLAASTDTQYF. CDR3 DNA sequence: TGTGCCAGCAGTTCGGGACTAGCGGCTAGCACAGATACGCAGTATTTT.

The chain is built from TRBV5-1 and TRBJ1-2; TRBD1 agrees at 10 bases. This CDR3 comprises 15 residues. V was pared by 3 bases and J by 2 bases, with 4 bases of the junction left unmatched. Germline V gene data show CDR1 as SGHRS and CDR2 as YFSETQ. Written as DNA, the CDR3 is TGCGCCAGCAGCTCGTCGGACAGGGGGAACTATGGCTACACCTTC. It is translated as CASSSSDRGNYGYTF.

Written as DNA, the CDR3 is TGTGCCAGCAGCCCTGGGAGCTCCTACGAGCAGTACTTC. It specifies CASSPGSSYEQYF. The chain employs TRBV13 and TRBJ2-7; maybe TRBD2 (5 bases). V dropped 5 bases and J dropped 0 bases, with 8 bases sitting between them. There are 13 residues in the CDR3. Per the germline V gene, CDR1 is PRHDT and CDR2 is FYEKMQ (reference sequence).